The source of this T cell receptor beta chain is a study of persistence of HIV-infected CD4 T cells. Study-level information: A median of about eight years of suppressive ART preceded sampling. Antigen stimulation activated a lower proportion of cells, more of them memory, than anti-CD3/anti-CD28 stimulation. Broader study findings: Antigen-responding cells were enriched for degenerate expanded CDR3beta sequences. Compared with CD3/CD28-stimulated cells, CMV- and Gag-responding cells showed lower TCRbeta richness.

Cells were stimulated nonspecifically with anti-CD3/anti-CD28 magnetic beads. CD4+ T cells upregulating both CD40 ligand and CD69 were sorted as responding cells. The libraries were made with immunoSEQ version 4 in survey mode. Some clones are missing from TCRdb's copy, which holds only in-frame ones; the method was immunoSEQ multiplex PCR. The sample records tens of thousands of clones, 88% being singletons. This clone was observed a few times. Its cognate antigen is unknown. V was pared by 8 bases and J by 3 bases, with 11 bases between. CDR3 length equals 13 residues. The V gene's germline CDR1 is MNHEY and CDR2 SVGAGI.

The receptor comes from an adult woman with HIV who was CMV-seropositive. V and J are TRBV6-5 and TRBJ1-5, with a weak D call TRBD1 (5 bases). Source: CD4+ T cells sorted from PBMCs after 18-hour stimulation, taken from a patient who received antiretroviral therapy. The CDR3 coding sequence is TGTGCCAGCGGGGAACAGGTCAATCAGCCCCAGCATTTT. This sequence encodes CASGEQVNQPQHF.